This T cell receptor (beta chain) originates from a study of a mutant IDH1 vaccine in newly diagnosed glioma. Study-level information: With temozolomide cycles, or 4-6 weeks after radiotherapy alone, vaccination was started. There were roughly 62% males and about 38% females among treated patients, whose mean age was about 38 years. Study conclusions and caveats: The authors found pseudoprogression apparently unrelated to changes in top peripheral T cell clonotypes.

About this clone: What it binds is unknown.

TCRdb's copy holds only in-frame clones and misses some; the assay was immunoSEQ multiplex PCR. The repertoire includes about 84,000 clones, 80% to 90% of them detected once, and more than 5% sits in the top ten. The time point denotes: week 47, end of study. Every vaccine dose comprised 300 ug of mutant IDH1 20-mer peptide plus topical imiquimod. The sequence came from a man in his forties with glioma. This sample comprised PBMCs, obtained from a glioma patient whose treatment included an IDH1 peptide vaccine.

The CDR3 nucleotides are TGTGCCAGCAGCGATCAGTGGGTTGGTGGCACTGAAGCTTTCTTT. Its protein is CASSDQWVGGTEAFF. The chain uses TRBV7-2 and TRBJ1-1; D unclear. The CDR3 is 15 residues long. Germline lookup yields CDR1 SGHTA and CDR2 FQGNSA. V was trimmed by 5 bases and J by 4 bases, leaving 17 bases between them.